This T cell receptor beta chain is drawn from a study of Ad26.COV2.S vaccination and SARS-CoV-2 variants. Overall study: Ad26.COV2.S shots went into the muscle once or twice, 56 days apart.

Concerning this clone itself: Its cognate antigen is unknown.

Profiled with immunoSEQ multiplex PCR; TCRdb holds only in-frame clones, not every one. The table records more than 300,000 clones, more than 70% of them present only once. Trimming at V came to 4 bases and at J to 4 bases, leaving 4 bases not matched to a gene. Looked up from germline, CDR1 is LNHNV and CDR2 is YYDKDF (reference sequence). This CDR3 has 14 residues. Study-wide points: Substantial breadth in spike-specific CD8+ and CD4+ T cell responses was reportedly seen after vaccination.

Treatment given: over 15 received Ad26.COV2.S at low or high dose, single or two shots; roughly five received placebo; per-sample allocation not given. Sample collection was performed on day 63 after the first vaccine or placebo injection. Ad26 vector vaccine expressed Wuhan-strain SARS-CoV-2 spike. The rearrangement uses TRBV15 and TRBJ1-1; 9 bases are a match to TRBD1. This clonotype was obtained from a person aged 18-65 years who received the Ad26.COV2.S COVID-19 vaccine or a placebo. Sequenced material: peripheral blood, taken in a trial of Ad26.COV2.S vaccine versus placebo. The CDR3, as DNA: TGTGCCACCAGCATACGGACAGGGGTCACTGAAGCTTTCTTT. This translates into CATSIRTGVTEAFF.